These 9 T cell receptor beta chains share one sample of origin, sequenced in a study of identical twins. TCRdb redid the calling of the 5' RACE reads with MiXCR, one entry per CDR3 protein. Among about 660,000 distinct CDR3 sequences, 8.5% to 9% were seen once, and the ten largest hold 0.98%. These data were also reused for a study on yellow fever vaccine responses in identical twins.

Sequencing was done on a sample of PBMCs. Receptors originate from a woman between 18 and 29 years old in good health.

This clonotype was seen a few times. The chain has TRBV7-9 and TRBJ2-5, with D possibly TRBD2 on 5 matching bases. The V and J ends lost 1 base and 2 bases respectively, with 17 bases between them. Germline CDR1 reads SEHNR; CDR2 reads FQNEAQ (reference sequence). The CDR3 consists of 17 residues. CDR3 in amino acids: CASSLVGVRGSQETQYF. Here the CDR3 DNA reads TGTGCCAGCAGCTTAGTCGGGGTCCGGGGATCTCAAGAGACCCAGTACTTC.

This clonotype was counted at least ten times. Here the CDR3 reads CASSLVVGDFDEQFF. CDR3 DNA: TGTGCCAGCAGCTTAGTGGTGGGGGACTTCGATGAGCAGTTCTTC. This chain uses TRBV7-9 with TRBJ2-1, with D perhaps matching TRBD2 (6 bases). The CDR3 length is 15 residues. With 1 base removed from V and 8 bases from J, the gap between germline ends came to 15 bases. CDR1 is SEHNR, CDR2 FQNEAQ, per germline (reference sequence). The whole variable domain, remainder taken from reference TRBV7-9 and TRBJ2-1, is DTGVSQNPRHKITKRGQNVTFRCDPISEHNRLYWYRQTLGQGPEFLTYFQNEAQLEKSRLLSDRFSAERPKGSFSTLEIQRTEQGDSAMYLCASSLVVGDFDEQFFGPGTRLTVL.

Many counts were recorded for this clonotype. V usage is TRBV10-3 and J usage is TRBJ2-5; the D is unclear. The CDR3 runs to 13 residues. V was shortened by 4 bases and J by 2 bases, with 8 bases between the two germline ends. Germline V gene data show CDR1 as ENHRY and CDR2 as SYGVKD. In DNA, the CDR3 is TGTGCCATCAGTGCAGATTTACAAGAGACCCAGTACTTC. Protein sequence: CAISADLQETQYF.

This clonotype was counted at least ten times. This chain uses TRBV9 with TRBJ2-6; D unclear. Germline V gene data show CDR1 as SGDLS and CDR2 as YYNGEE. V lost 0 bases, J lost 2 bases, and 12 bases lay in between. The CDR3 runs to 17 residues. The CDR3: CASSVVPGLTGANVLTF. CDR3 coding DNA: TGTGCCAGCAGCGTAGTTCCGGGTTTGACTGGGGCCAACGTCCTGACTTTC.

The chain uses TRBV2 and TRBJ1-4, with 8 bases fitting TRBD1. Germline V lookup: CDR1 SNHLY, CDR2 FYNNEI. V gave up 6 bases and J gave up 2 bases; unmatched junction bases: 2. The CDR3 covers 14 residues. CDR3 amino acids: CASRGQVTNEKLFF. The CDR3 DNA reads TGTGCCAGCAGGGGACAGGTCACTAATGAAAAACTGTTTTTT.

The table lists this clonotype with a few counts. This chain connects TRBV20-1 to TRBJ2-5, with TRBD2 as a possible D gene (6 bases). There are 15 residues in the CDR3. The V end lost 0 bases, the J end lost 5 bases, and 16 bases lay between the germline ends. Germline CDR1 and CDR2: DFQATT and SNEGSKA (reference sequence). This chain's CDR3 is CSARDVAVPGETQYF. Written as DNA, the CDR3 is TGCAGTGCTAGAGATGTAGCGGTCCCAGGGGAGACCCAGTACTTC.

J is TRBJ2-1 and V is TRBV20-1, with 8 bases identical to TRBD1. V gave up 5 bases and J gave up 0 bases; unmatched junction bases: 6. Germline assignment: CDR1 DFQATT and CDR2 SNEGSKA (reference sequence). This CDR3 spans 15 amino acids. This CDR3 reads CSAGRQGSSYNEQFF. CDR3 nucleotide sequence: TGCAGTGCTGGGAGACAGGGGAGCTCCTACAATGAGCAGTTCTTC.

The chain's CDR3 is CATSGGQRYYNEQFF. The DNA of the CDR3 is TGTGCCACCAGTGGGGGACAGCGTTATTACAATGAGCAGTTCTTC. V gene TRBV24-1 combines with J gene TRBJ2-1; 7 bases line up with TRBD1. Germline assignment: CDR1 KGHDR and CDR2 SFDVKD. V shed 5 bases, J shed 4 bases, and the junction held 7 bases outside the gene matches. CDR3 length: 15 amino acids.

This chain links TRBV9 with TRBJ2-7; D perhaps matches TRBD1 (6 bases). Germline V CDR1 and CDR2: SGDLS, YYNGEE. Trimming removed 1 base at V and 2 bases at J, with 10 bases between. The CDR3 has 14 residues. The CDR3 reads CASSVSQGAYEQYF. The DNA of the CDR3 is TGTGCCAGCAGCGTATCACAGGGTGCCTACGAGCAGTACTTC. Combining the CDR3 with reference TRBV9 and TRBJ2-7 gives the whole variable domain DSGVTQTPKHLITATGQRVTLRCSPRSGDLSVYWYQQSLDQGLQFLIQYYNGEERAKGNILERFSAQQFPDLHSELNLSSLELGDSALYFCASSVSQGAYEQYFGPGTRLTVT.